These 21 T cell receptor beta chains came from one sample sequenced in a study of early T cells in non-severe SARS-CoV-2 infection. TCRdb re-called the 5' RACE reads through MiXCR, storing one row per CDR3 protein. The sample consists of tens of thousands of distinct CDR3 sequences, over 9% of them appearing once. Sequencing was carried out using whole blood. The receptors here all came from an adult who was a healthcare worker with PCR-confirmed SARS-CoV-2 infection or an uninfected control (not recorded which).

This clonotype was seen more than once but under ten times. This chain joins TRBV19 and TRBJ2-4; D may be TRBD1 (5 bases). V lost 3 bases and J lost 7, with 16 bases in between. Germline CDR1 and CDR2: LNHDA and SQIVND (reference sequence). This CDR3 is 15 amino acids long. In DNA, the CDR3 is TGTGCCAGTAGTATGGATTTGTGGGGCTGGAACATTCAGTACTTC. Translation gives CASSMDLWGWNIQYF.

This clonotype was seen a handful of times. The chain has TRBV20-1 and TRBJ2-6; 9 bases agree with TRBD1. The CDR3 covers 16 residues. Germline trimming cut 6 bases from V and 3 bases from J; bases unmatched to any gene: 9. Germline CDR1 DFQATT, CDR2 SNEGSKA (reference sequence). The CDR3 protein is CSAAPQGADGANVLTF. As DNA, the CDR3 is TGCAGTGCCGCGCCACAGGGGGCAGATGGGGCCAACGTCCTGACTTTC.

The rearrangement uses TRBV20-1 and TRBJ2-1, with D maybe TRBD2 (6 bases). Trimming cost V 3 bases and J 6 bases, with 6 bases left between them. This CDR3 spans 11 amino acids. The germline CDR1 and CDR2 sequences are DFQATT and SNEGSKA (reference sequence). The CDR3 is CSARTSNEQFF. The CDR3, as DNA: TGCAGTGCTAGGACTAGCAATGAGCAGTTCTTC.

The chain carries TRBV20-1 and TRBJ2-5, with D maybe TRBD1 (6 bases). Trimming removed 0 bases from V and 0 bases from J, with 11 bases in between. Germline V CDR1 and CDR2: DFQATT, SNEGSKA (reference sequence). The CDR3 has 15 amino acids. Written as DNA, the CDR3 is TGCAGTGCTAGAGATTATAGGGGGTACCAAGAGACCCAGTACTTC. This sequence encodes CSARDYRGYQETQYF.

The genes are TRBV3-2 and TRBJ2-1; the table's D call of TRBD2 was not tested on the DNA. TRBV3-2 is described as a pseudogene. The CDR3 runs to 16 residues. The CDR3 spells CASSQELVLAAEAQFF. The CDR3 DNA is TGTGCCAGCAGCCAAGAATTGGTGTTAGCGGCCGAAGCGCAGTTCTTC.

V usage is TRBV5-6 and J usage is TRBJ2-3; D uncertain. Germline CDR1 reads SGHDT; CDR2 reads YYEEEE. The V and J ends lost 0 bases and 5 bases respectively, with 16 bases between them. This CDR3 has 16 residues. In nucleotides, the CDR3 is TGTGCCAGCAGCTTGGCCAGTAGCTGGGTTGAAGATACGCAGTATTTT. It is translated as CASSLASSWVEDTQYF.

This clonotype has a count of ten or more. This sequence joins TRBV27 and TRBJ2-7; D call uncertain. V was trimmed by 3 bases and J by 3 bases, leaving 12 bases between them. This CDR3 contains 14 residues. Germline assignment: CDR1 MNHEY and CDR2 SMNVEV (reference sequence). DNA for the CDR3: TGTGCCAGCAGTTTCCGATATCTGTACTACGAGCAGTACTTC. It yields the protein CASSFRYLYYEQYF.

There are many counts of this clonotype. V and J are TRBV12-3 or TRBV12-4 and TRBJ2-3; no reliable D call. There are 15 residues in the CDR3. V was pared by 6 bases and J by 2 bases, with 15 bases between. In nucleotides, the CDR3 is TGTGCCAGCAGCACCCCGAGGCAGTACACAGATACGCAGTATTTT. Its protein is CASSTPRQYTDTQYF.

The chain carries TRBV4-2 and TRBJ2-2; D not resolved. V lost 4 bases, J lost 6 bases, and 15 bases lay in between. This CDR3 has 15 amino acids. Germline V gene data show CDR1 as LGHNA and CDR2 as YNFKEQ. The CDR3 sequence is CASSPERLVAGELFF. CDR3 coding DNA: TGTGCCAGCAGCCCCGAACGACTGGTAGCCGGGGAGCTGTTTTTT.

This clonotype was picked up a small number of times. The chain has TRBV30 and TRBJ1-1; D is unclear. Trimming removed 5 bases from V and 1 base from J, with 5 bases in between. The CDR3 has 11 residues. Germline values: CDR1 GTSNPN, CDR2 SVGIG (reference sequence). The chain's CDR3 is CAWDKNTEAFF. DNA for the CDR3: TGTGCCTGGGATAAGAACACTGAAGCTTTCTTT.

This chain links TRBV29-1 with TRBJ2-5; TRBD1 might be the D (6 bases). Trimming cost V 6 bases and J 4 bases, with 18 bases left between them. The germline gives CDR1 SQVTM, CDR2 ANQGSEA. The CDR3 is 14 amino acids. The CDR3 sequence is CSVDSPVLGETQYF. For the CDR3, the DNA is TGCAGCGTGGACAGCCCGGTGTTAGGAGAGACCCAGTACTTC.

The V call is TRBV29-1, the J call TRBJ2-7; D ambiguous. Germline CDR1 and CDR2: SQVTM and ANQGSEA. Trimming cost V 5 bases and J 4 bases, with 9 bases left between them. The CDR3 spans 11 residues. The CDR3 DNA sequence: TGCAGCGTTCGAACTGGGTACGAGCAGTACTTC. Protein sequence: CSVRTGYEQYF.

The V and J genes are TRBV5-1 and TRBJ2-7; weak D call: TRBD2 (5 bases). The CDR3 contains 14 residues. Between the trimmed V and J ends, which lost 1 base and 7 bases, there was a span of 15 bases. The germline V gene encodes CDR1 SGHRS and CDR2 YFSETQ. CDR3 sequence reads: CASSLSGGLSEQYF. For the CDR3, the DNA is TGCGCCAGCAGCTTGTCTGGAGGCCTTAGTGAGCAGTACTTC.

The table lists this clonotype with a few counts. This chain uses TRBV29-1 with TRBJ2-2, with no clear D. With 6 bases removed from V and 2 bases from J, the gap between germline ends came to 10 bases. Per germline, CDR1 SQVTM and CDR2 ANQGSEA. The CDR3 loop spans 13 amino acids. The CDR3 region is CSVDLLNTGELFF. DNA of the CDR3: TGCAGCGTGGACCTCCTTAACACCGGGGAGCTGTTTTTT.

In its sample, this clonotype was seen many times. The rearrangement uses TRBV9 and TRBJ2-2; no clear D gene. V shed 2 bases and J shed 4 bases, with 12 bases lying between them. Per germline, CDR1 SGDLS and CDR2 YYNGEE. The CDR3 sequence is 15 residues long. In DNA, the CDR3 is TGTGCCAGCAGCGTCAAGAAGGATAGCACCGGGGAGCTGTTTTTT. Its protein product is CASSVKKDSTGELFF.

This chain connects TRBV6-4 to TRBJ2-3; no firm D call. V was shortened by 5 bases and J by 5 bases, with 14 bases between the two germline ends. The CDR3 covers 14 residues. In germline, CDR1 is MRHNA, CDR2 SNTAGT. The CDR3: CASSRSGFGDTQYF. CDR3 nucleotides: TGTGCCAGCAGTCGGTCCGGGTTCGGAGATACGCAGTATTTT.

The J gene is TRBJ2-2, the V gene TRBV7-3, with D unresolved. The CDR3 length is 14 residues. Trimming pared 5 bases from V and 5 bases from J, leaving 12 bases between. Per germline, CDR1 SGHTA and CDR2 FQGTGA. CDR3 sequence reads: CASSETPDTGELFF. The CDR3 DNA reads TGTGCCAGCAGCGAGACGCCAGATACCGGGGAGCTGTTTTTT.

There are many counts of this clonotype. The chain employs TRBV11-2 and TRBJ2-7, with 9 bases lining up with TRBD1. The V gene's germline CDR1 is SGHAT and CDR2 FQNNGV. V trimming: 2 bases; J trimming: 4 bases; junction bases outside the gene matches: 3. CDR3 size: 14 residues. This chain's CDR3 is CASSLHRGQYEQYF. CDR3 DNA sequence: TGTGCCAGCAGCTTACACAGGGGGCAATACGAGCAGTACTTC.

This rearrangement joins TRBV10-3 to TRBJ1-6; TRBD1 is a possible D gene (6 bases). With 11 bases removed from V and 6 bases from J, the gap between germline ends came to 11 bases. CDR3 size: 12 residues. Germline V gene data show CDR1 as ENHRY and CDR2 as SYGVKD. CDR3 nucleotides: TGTGCCGCTCAGGGGATTAATTCACCCCTCCACTTT. This codes for CAAQGINSPLHF.

This clonotype turned up a few times. The genes are TRBV20-1 and TRBJ2-3, with a tentative D call TRBD1 (6 bases). V was clipped by 6 bases and J by 5 bases, with 15 bases between them. The CDR3 contains 13 residues. The germline V gene encodes CDR1 DFQATT and CDR2 SNEGSKA (reference sequence). The CDR3 reads CSAMTGTVDTQYF. CDR3 nucleotides: TGCAGTGCAATGACAGGAACTGTAGATACGCAGTATTTT.

This clonotype has just a few counts. The CDR3 is CSARTGFNEKLFF. The CDR3 DNA reads as TGCAGTGCGAGAACAGGATTTAATGAAAAACTGTTTTTT. V and J are TRBV20-1 and TRBJ1-4; possibly TRBD1 for D (5 bases). Trimming took off 6 bases at V and 4 bases at J, with 12 bases between the two ends. This CDR3 region has 13 residues. From germline, CDR1 is DFQATT and CDR2 SNEGSKA (reference sequence).